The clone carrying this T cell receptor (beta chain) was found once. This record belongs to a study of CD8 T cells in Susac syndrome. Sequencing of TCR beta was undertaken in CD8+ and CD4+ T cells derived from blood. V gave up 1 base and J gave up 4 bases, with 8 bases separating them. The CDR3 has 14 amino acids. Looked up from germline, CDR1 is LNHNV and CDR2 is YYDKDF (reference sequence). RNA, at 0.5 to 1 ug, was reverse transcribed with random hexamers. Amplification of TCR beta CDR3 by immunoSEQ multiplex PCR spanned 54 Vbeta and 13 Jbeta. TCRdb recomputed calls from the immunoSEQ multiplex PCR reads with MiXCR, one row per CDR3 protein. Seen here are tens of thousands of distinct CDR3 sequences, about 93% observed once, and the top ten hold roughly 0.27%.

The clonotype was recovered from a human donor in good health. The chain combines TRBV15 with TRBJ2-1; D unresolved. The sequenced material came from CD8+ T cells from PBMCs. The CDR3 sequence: CATSRGAAYNEQFF. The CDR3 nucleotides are TGTGCCACCAGCAGAGGAGCAGCTTACAATGAGCAGTTCTTC.